The sequence of this T cell receptor (beta chain) was determined in a study of OX40 agonist ivuxolimab in advanced cancers. Patients who had autoimmune disease history or got systemic immunosuppression were left out. This clone appeared a few times. Its antigen is unknown. General observations from the study: Low normalized clonal expansion also occurred in some nonresponding patients. Mean expanded clone counts were higher in CD8+ than CD4+ T cells.

The CDR3 spans 15 residues. TCRdb's table, derived via immunoSEQ multiplex PCR, lists solely in-frame clones and lacks some. The repertoire holds roughly 60,000 clones, with roughly 89% as singletons. This clonotype was sampled from an adult with an advanced solid tumor such as melanoma, head and neck, liver or kidney cancer. This chain links TRBV21-1 with TRBJ1-1. TRBV21-1 is annotated as a pseudogene. The sequenced sample was CD4+ or CD8+ T cells sorted from blood, obtained in a trial of the OX40 agonist ivuxolimab. This CDR3 is CASSPRRGVNTEAFF. The CDR3, as DNA: TGTGCCAGCAGCCCAAGACGGGGGGTGAACACTGAAGCTTTCTTT.